This T cell receptor (beta chain) was observed in a study of CD8+ T cells in alopecia areata. Study-wide points: Patients shared TCRs less clearly than mice did, possibly owing to HLA. Especially in alopecia totalis/universalis, lesional scalp showed greater clonality than normal scalp did. Administration of tofacitinib significantly diminished scalp clonality and expanded CD8+ clones within the top 100.

This sample's treatment: oral pan-JAK inhibitor, 5-10 mg twice daily. This CDR3 region has 14 residues. The V and J ends lost 5 bases and 5 bases respectively, with 13 bases between them. Germline CDR1 is PRHDT and CDR2 is FYEKMQ (reference sequence). This clone was seen more than once but under ten times. Its antigen is currently unknown. Sequencing templates came from extracted RNA that was reverse transcribed into cDNA. This table comes from immunoSEQ multiplex PCR, and its TCRdb copy is limited to in-frame clones, with some not included. The sample has approximately 42,000 clones; 55% to 75% are singletons.

This TCR derives from a human donor with alopecia areata. The J gene is TRBJ2-1, the V gene TRBV13; maybe TRBD2 (5 bases). Sequenced here: CD8+ T cells sorted from blood, sampled at week 4, from a patient treated with tofacitinib. The DNA of the CDR3 is TGTGCCAGCAGCCCCCGGACTTCGCACAATGAGCAGTTCTTC. This translates into CASSPRTSHNEQFF.